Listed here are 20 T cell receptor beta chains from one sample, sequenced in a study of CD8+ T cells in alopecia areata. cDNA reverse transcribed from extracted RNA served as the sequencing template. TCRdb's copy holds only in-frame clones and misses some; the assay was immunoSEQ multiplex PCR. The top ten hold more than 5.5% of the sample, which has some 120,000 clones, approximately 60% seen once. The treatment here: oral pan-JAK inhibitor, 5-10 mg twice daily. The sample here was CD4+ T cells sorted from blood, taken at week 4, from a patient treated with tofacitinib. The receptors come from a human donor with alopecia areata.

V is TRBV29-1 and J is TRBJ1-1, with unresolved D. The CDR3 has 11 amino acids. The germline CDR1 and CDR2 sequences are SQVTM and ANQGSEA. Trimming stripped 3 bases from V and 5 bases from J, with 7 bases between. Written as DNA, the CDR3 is TGCAGCGTTGAGCGAATTACTGAAGCTTTCTTT. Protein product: CSVERITEAFF.

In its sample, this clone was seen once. The CDR3 here is CSVRDRDYGYTF. As DNA, the CDR3 is TGCAGCGTCCGCGACAGAGACTATGGCTACACCTTC. The genes are TRBV29-1 and TRBJ1-2, with D possibly matching TRBD1 (5 bases). Germline assignment: CDR1 SQVTM and CDR2 ANQGSEA. CDR3 size: 12 residues. Trimming cost V 6 bases and J 3 bases, with 11 bases left between them.

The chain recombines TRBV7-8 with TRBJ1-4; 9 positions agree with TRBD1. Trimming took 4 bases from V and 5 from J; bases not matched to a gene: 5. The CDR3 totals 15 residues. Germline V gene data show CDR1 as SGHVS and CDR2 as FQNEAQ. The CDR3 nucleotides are TGTGCCAGCAGCTGGACAGGGGACAAGAATGAAAAACTGTTTTTT. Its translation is CASSWTGDKNEKLFF.

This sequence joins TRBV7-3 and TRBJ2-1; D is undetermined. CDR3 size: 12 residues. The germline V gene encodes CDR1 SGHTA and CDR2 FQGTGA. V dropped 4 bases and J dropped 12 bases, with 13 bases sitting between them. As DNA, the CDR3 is TGTGCCAGCAGCTCCCGGACGGGCCCGCAGTTCTTC. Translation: CASSSRTGPQFF.

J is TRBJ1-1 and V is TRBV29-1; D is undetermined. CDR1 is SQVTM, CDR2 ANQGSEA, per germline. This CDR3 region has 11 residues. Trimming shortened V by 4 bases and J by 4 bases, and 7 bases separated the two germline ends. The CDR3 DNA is TGCAGCGTTGTACCGGTCACTGAAGCTTTCTTT. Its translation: CSVVPVTEAFF.

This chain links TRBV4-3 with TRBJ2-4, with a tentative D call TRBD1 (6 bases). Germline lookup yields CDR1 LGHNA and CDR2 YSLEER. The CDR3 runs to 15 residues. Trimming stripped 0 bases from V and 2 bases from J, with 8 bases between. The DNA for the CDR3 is TGCGCCAGCAGCCAAGACAGGGGTCCCAAAAACATTCAGTACTTC. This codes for CASSQDRGPKNIQYF.

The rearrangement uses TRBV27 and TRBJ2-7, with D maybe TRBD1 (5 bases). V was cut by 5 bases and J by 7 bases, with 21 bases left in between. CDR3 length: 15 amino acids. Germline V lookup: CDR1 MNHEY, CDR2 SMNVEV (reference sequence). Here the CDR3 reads CASSPTATVTPEQYF. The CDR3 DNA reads TGTGCCAGCAGTCCGACTGCGACAGTGACTCCTGAGCAGTACTTC.

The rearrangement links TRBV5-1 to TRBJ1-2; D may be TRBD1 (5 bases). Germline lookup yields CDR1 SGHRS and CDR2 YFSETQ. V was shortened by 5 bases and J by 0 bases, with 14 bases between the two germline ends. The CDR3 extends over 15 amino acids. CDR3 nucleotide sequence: TGCGCCAGCAGTAAGTCGGGGGAAGCTAACTATGGCTACACCTTC. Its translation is CASSKSGEANYGYTF.

This CDR3 is CASSSLAGGQETQYF. The DNA for the CDR3 is TGCGCCAGCAGCTCTTTGGCGGGGGGCCAAGAGACCCAGTACTTC. The chain links TRBV5-1 to TRBJ2-5; 8 bases are shared with TRBD2. The CDR3 runs to 15 residues. After removal of 3 bases from V and 1 base from J, the junction contained 5 bases not matched to a gene. The germline V gene has CDR1 SGHRS and CDR2 YFSETQ.

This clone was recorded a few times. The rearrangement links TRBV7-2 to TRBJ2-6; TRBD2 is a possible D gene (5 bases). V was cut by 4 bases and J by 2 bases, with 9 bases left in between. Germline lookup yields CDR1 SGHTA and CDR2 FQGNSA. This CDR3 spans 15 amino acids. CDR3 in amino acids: CASSSLGAGANVLTF. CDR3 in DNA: TGTGCCAGCAGCTCCCTCGGGGCTGGGGCCAACGTCCTGACTTTC.

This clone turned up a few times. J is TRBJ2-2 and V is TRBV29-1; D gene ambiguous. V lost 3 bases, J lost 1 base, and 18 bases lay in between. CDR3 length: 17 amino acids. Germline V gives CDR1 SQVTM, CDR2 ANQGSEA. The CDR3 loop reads CSVDYGPLFGNTGELFF. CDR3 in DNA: TGCAGCGTTGACTACGGGCCCTTGTTTGGGAACACCGGGGAGCTGTTTTTT.

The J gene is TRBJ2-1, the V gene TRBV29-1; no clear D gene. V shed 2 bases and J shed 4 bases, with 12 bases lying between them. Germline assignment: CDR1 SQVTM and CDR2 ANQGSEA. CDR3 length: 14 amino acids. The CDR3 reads CSVEHERGYNEQFF. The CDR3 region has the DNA TGCAGCGTTGAACACGAACGAGGATACAATGAGCAGTTCTTC.

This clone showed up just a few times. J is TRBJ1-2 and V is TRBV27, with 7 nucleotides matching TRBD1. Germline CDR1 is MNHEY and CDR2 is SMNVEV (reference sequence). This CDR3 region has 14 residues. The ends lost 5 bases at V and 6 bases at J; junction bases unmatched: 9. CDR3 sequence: CASSARDSRDGYTF. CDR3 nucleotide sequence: TGTGCCAGCAGTGCGCGGGACAGTCGGGATGGCTACACCTTC.

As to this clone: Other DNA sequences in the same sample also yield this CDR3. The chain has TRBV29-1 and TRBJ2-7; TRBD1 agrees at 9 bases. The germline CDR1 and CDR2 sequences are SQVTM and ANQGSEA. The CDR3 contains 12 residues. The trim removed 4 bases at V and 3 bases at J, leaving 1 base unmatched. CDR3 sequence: CSVAGQGYEQYF. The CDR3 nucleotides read TGCAGCGTTGCGGGACAGGGCTACGAGCAGTACTTC.

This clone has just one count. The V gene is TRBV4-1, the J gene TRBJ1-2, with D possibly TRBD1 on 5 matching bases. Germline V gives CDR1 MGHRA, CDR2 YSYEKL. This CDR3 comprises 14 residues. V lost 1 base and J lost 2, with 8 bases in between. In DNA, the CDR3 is TGCGCCAGCAGCCAAGTTAGGGACAACTATGGCTACACCTTC. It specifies CASSQVRDNYGYTF.

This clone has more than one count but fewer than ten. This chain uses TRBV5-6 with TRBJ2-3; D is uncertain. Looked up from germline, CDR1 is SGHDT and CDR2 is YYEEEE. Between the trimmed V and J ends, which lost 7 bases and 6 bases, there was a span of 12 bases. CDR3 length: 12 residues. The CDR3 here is CASSSYVDTQYF. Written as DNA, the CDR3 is TGTGCCAGCTCCTCCTACGTGGATACGCAGTATTTT.

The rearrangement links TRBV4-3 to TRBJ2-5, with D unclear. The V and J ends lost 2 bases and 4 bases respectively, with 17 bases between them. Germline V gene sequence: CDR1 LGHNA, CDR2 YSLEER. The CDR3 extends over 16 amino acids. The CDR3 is CASSQSAGLDGETQYF. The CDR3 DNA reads TGCGCCAGCAGCCAAAGCGCAGGTCTAGATGGAGAGACCCAGTACTTC.

Here the CDR3 reads CASSSSAGLAQETQYF. The CDR3 DNA follows: TGTGCCAGCAGCTCAAGCGCGGGACTAGCCCAAGAGACCCAGTACTTC. This chain joins TRBV7-2 and TRBJ2-5; 9 nucleotides match TRBD2. V was clipped by 4 bases and J by 1 base; unmatched bases: 7. The length of the CDR3 is 16 residues. Germline CDR1 SGHTA, CDR2 FQGNSA.

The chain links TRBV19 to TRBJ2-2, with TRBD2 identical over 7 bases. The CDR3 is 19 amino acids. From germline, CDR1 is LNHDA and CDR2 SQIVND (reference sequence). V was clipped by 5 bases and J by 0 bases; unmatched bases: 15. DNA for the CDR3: TGTGCCAGTAGTGTAGGAGTGGCGGGAGATTTCGCGAACACCGGGGAGCTGTTTTTT. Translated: CASSVGVAGDFANTGELFF. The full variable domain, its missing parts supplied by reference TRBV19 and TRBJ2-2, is DGGITQSPKYLFRKEGQNVTLSCEQNLNHDAMYWYRQDPGQGLRLIYYSQIVNDFQKGDIAEGYSVSREKKESFPLTVTSAQKNPTAFYLCASSVGVAGDFANTGELFFGEGSRLTVL.

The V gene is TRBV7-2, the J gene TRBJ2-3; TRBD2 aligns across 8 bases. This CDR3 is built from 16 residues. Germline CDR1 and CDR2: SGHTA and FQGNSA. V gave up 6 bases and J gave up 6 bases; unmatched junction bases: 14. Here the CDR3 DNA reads TGTGCCAGCAGGACAGTGGCGGGAGGCCTCCAGGATACGCAGTATTTT. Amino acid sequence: CASRTVAGGLQDTQYF.